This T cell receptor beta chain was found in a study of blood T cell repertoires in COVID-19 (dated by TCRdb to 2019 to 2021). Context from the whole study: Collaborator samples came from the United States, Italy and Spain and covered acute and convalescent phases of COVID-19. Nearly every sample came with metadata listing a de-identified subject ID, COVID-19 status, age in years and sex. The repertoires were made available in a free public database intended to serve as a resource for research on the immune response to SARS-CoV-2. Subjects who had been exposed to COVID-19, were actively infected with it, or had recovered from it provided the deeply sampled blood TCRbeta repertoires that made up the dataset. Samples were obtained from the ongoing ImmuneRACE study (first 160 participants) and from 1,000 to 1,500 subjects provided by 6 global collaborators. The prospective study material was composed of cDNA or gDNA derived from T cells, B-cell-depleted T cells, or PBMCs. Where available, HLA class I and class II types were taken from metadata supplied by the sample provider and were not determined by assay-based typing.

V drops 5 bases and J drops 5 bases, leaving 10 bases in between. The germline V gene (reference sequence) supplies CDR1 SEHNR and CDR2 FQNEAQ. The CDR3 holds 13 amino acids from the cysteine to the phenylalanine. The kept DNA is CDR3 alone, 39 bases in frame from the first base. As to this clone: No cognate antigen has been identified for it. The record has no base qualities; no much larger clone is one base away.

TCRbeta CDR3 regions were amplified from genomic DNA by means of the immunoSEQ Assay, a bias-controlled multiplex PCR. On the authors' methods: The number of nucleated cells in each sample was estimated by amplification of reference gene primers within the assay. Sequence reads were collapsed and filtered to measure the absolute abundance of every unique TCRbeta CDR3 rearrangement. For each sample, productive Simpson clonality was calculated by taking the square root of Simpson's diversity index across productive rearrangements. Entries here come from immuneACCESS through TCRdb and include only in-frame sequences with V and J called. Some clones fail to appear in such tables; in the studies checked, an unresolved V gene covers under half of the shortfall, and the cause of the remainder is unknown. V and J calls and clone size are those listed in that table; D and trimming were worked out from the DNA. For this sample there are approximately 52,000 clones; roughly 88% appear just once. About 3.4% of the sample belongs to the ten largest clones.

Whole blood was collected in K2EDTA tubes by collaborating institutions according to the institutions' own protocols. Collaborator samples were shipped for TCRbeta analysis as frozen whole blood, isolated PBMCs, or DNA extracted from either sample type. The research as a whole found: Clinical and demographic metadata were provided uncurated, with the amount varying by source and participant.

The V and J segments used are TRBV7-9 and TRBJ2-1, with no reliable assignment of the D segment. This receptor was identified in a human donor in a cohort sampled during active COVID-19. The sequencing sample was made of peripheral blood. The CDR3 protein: CASSSTANNEQFF. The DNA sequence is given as TGTGCCAGCAGCAGCACAGCTAACAATGAGCAGTTCTTC. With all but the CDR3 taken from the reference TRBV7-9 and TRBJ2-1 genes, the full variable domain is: DTGVSQNPRHKITKRGQNVTFRCDPISEHNRLYWYRQTLGQGPEFLTYFQNEAQLEKSRLLSDRFSAERPKGSFSTLEIQRTEQGDSAMYLCASSSTANNEQFFGPGTRLTVL.